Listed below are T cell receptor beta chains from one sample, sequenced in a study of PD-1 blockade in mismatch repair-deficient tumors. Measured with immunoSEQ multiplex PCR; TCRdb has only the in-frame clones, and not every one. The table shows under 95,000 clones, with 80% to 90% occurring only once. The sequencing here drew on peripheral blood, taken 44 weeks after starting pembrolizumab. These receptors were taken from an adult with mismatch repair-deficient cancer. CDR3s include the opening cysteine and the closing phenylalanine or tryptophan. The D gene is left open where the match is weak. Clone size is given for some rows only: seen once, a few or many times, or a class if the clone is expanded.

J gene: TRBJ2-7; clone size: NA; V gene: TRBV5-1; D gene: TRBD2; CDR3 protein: CASSYGTSGEEQYF; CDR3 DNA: TGCGCCAGCAGCTACGGGACTAGCGGAGAGGAGCAGTACTTC
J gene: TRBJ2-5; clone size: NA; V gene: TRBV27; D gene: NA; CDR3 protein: CASSLNPTARTTQYF; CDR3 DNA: TGTGCCAGCAGTTTAAACCCGACAGCGCGCACGACCCAGTACTTC
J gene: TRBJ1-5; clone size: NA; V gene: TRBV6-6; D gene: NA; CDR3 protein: CASSYGTSRLQHF; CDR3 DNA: TGTGCCAGCAGTTACGGGACTTCACGCCTCCAGCATTTT
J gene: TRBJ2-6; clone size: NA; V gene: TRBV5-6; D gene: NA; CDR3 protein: CASSFKFATLSGANVLTF; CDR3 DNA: TGTGCCAGCAGCTTCAAGTTCGCGACTCTCTCTGGGGCCAACGTCCTGACTTTC
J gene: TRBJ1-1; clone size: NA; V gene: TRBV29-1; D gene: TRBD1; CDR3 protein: CSGEQGRYTEAFF; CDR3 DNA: TGCAGCGGAGAACAGGGGAGGTACACTGAAGCTTTCTTT
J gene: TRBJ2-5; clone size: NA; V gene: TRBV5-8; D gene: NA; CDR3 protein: CASSPGGFRETQYF; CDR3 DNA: TGTGCCAGCAGCCCTGGGGGGTTCAGAGAGACCCAGTACTTC
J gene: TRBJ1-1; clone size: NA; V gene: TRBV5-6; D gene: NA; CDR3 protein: CASSSYTEAFF; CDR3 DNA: TGTGCCAGCAGCTCCTACACTGAAGCTTTCTTT
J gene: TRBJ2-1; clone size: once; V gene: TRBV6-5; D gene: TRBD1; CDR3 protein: CASSYQRTGAYNEQFF; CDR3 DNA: TGTGCCAGCAGTTACCAGCGGACAGGGGCCTACAATGAGCAGTTCTTC
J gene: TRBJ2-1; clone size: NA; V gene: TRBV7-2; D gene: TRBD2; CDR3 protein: CASSPDSGRAINEQFF; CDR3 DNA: TGTGCCAGCAGCCCCGACAGCGGGAGGGCCATTAATGAGCAGTTCTTC
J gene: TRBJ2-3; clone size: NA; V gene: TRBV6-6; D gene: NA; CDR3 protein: CASSYRRADTQYF; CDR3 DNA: TGTGCCAGCAGTTACCGCAGGGCAGATACGCAGTATTTT
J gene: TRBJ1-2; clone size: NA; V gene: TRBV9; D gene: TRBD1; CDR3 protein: CASSRDRPKDGYTF; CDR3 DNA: TGTGCCAGCAGTAGGGACAGACCCAAGGATGGCTACACCTTC
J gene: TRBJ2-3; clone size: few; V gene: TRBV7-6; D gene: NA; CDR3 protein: CASSLASAKIADTQYF; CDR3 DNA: TGTGCCAGCAGCTTGGCTAGCGCGAAGATTGCAGATACGCAGTATTTT
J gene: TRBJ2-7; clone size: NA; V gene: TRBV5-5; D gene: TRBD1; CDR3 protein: CASLHSTGAYEQYF; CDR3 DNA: TGTGCCAGCCTCCATTCGACAGGGGCCTACGAGCAGTACTTC
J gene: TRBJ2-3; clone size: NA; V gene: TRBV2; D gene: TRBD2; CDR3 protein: CASSDRRGGRRRGDTQYF; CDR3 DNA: TGTGCCAGCAGTGATCGGCGGGGGGGGCGCCGACGTGGTGATACGCAGTATTTT
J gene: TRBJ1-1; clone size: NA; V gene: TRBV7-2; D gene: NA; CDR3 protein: CASSFPGNTEAFF; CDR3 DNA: TGTGCCAGCAGCTTCCCGGGGAACACTGAAGCTTTCTTT
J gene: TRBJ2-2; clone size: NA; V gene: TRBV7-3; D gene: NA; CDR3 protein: CASTPTIPGELFF; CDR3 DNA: TGTGCCAGCACCCCGACCATTCCCGGGGAGCTGTTTTTT
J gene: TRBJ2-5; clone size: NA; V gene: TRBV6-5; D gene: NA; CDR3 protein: CASSYADRWETQYF; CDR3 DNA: TGTGCCAGCAGTTACGCAGACCGTTGGGAGACCCAGTACTTC
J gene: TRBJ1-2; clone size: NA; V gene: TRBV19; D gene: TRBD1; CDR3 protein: CASTLSPGQSNYGYTF; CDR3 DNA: TGTGCCAGTACCCTTTCCCCGGGACAGAGTAACTATGGCTACACCTTC
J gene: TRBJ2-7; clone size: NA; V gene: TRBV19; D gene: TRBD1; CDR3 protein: CASSLKDRGLYEQYF; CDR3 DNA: TGTGCCAGTAGTCTAAAGGACAGGGGACTCTACGAGCAGTACTTC
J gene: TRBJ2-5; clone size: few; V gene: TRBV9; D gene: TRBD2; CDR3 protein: CASSVGLAGETQYF; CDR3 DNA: TGTGCCAGCAGCGTCGGACTAGCGGGAGAGACCCAGTACTTC
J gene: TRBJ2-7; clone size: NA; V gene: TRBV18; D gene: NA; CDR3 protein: CASSPTGRVHEQYF; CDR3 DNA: TGTGCCAGCTCACCAACAGGGCGTGTGCACGAGCAGTACTTC
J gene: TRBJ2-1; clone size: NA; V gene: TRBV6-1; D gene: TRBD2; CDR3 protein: CASSDFPSGSPGNEQFF; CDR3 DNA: TGTGCCAGCAGTGATTTCCCTAGCGGGAGCCCGGGGAATGAGCAGTTCTTC
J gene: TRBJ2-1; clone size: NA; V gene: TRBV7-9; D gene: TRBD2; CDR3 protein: CASSLPRAGGTSSYNEQFF; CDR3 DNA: TGTGCCAGCAGCCTACCAAGAGCGGGAGGCACGAGCTCCTACAATGAGCAGTTCTTC
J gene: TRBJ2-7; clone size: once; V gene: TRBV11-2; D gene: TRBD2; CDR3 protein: CASSFLAGGNEQYF; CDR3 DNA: TGTGCCAGCAGCTTTCTAGCGGGAGGAAACGAGCAGTACTTC
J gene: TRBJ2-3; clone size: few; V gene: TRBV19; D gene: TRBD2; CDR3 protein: CASSNWLAGGPQRDTQYF; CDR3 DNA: TGTGCCAGTAGTAATTGGCTAGCGGGAGGTCCTCAGAGAGATACGCAGTATTTT
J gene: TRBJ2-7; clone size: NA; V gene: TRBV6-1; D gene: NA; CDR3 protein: CASSGHSEQYF; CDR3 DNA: TGTGCCAGCAGTGGTCACAGCGAGCAGTACTTC
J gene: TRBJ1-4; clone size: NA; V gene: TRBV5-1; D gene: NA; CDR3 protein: CASSRDRGEKLFF; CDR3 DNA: TGCGCCAGCAGCCGGGACCGGGGGGAAAAACTGTTTTTT
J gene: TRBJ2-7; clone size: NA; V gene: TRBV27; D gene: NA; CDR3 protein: CASSFKGTYEQYF; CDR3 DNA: TGTGCCAGCAGTTTTAAGGGTACCTACGAGCAGTACTTC
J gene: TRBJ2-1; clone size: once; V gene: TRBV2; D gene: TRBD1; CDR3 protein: CASSEAGTGFNEQFF; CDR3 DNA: TGTGCCAGCAGTGAAGCCGGGACAGGGTTCAATGAGCAGTTCTTC
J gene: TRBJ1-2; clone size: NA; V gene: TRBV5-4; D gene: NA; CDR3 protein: CASSLGQPDLYGYTF; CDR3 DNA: TGTGCCAGCAGCTTGGGACAGCCCGATCTTTATGGCTACACCTTC
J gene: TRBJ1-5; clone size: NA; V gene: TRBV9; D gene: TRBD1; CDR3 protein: CASSVDDRGLSGNQPQHF; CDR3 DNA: TGTGCCAGCAGCGTAGACGACAGGGGCCTTTCGGGCAATCAGCCCCAGCATTTT
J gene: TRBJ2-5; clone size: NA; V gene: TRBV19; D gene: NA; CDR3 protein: CASSRGQGSETQYF; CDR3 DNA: TGTGCCAGTAGTAGGGGGCAGGGGTCAGAGACCCAGTACTTC
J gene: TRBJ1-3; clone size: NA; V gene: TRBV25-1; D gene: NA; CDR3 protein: CASSDYPRVAWKNTIYF; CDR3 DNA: TGTGCCAGCAGTGACTACCCCCGGGTCGCCTGGAAGAACACCATATATTTT
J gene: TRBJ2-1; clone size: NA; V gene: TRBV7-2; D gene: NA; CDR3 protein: CASSLVGAGGYEQFF; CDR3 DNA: TGTGCCAGCAGCTTAGTCGGGGCTGGGGGGTATGAGCAGTTCTTC
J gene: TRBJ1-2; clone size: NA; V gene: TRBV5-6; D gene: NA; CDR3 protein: CASSFSGGGSGGYTF; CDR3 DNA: TGTGCCAGCAGCTTCTCTGGCGGTGGATCGGGTGGCTACACCTTC
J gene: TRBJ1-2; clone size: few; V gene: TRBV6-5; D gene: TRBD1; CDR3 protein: CASSYGGQANYGYTF; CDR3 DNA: TGTGCCAGCAGTTACGGCGGACAGGCTAACTATGGCTACACCTTC
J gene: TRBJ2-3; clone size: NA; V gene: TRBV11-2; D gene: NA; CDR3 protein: CASSPQGRDTDTQYF; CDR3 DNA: TGTGCCAGCAGCCCACAGGGCCGGGACACAGATACGCAGTATTTT
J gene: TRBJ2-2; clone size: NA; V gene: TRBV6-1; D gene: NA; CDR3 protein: CASSEADGELFF; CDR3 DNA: TGTGCCAGCAGTGAAGCGGACGGCGAGCTGTTTTTT
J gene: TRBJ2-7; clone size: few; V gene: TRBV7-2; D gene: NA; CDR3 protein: CASSLFHEQYF; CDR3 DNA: TGTGCCAGCAGCTTATTCCACGAGCAGTACTTC
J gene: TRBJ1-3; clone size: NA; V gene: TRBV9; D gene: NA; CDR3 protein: CASSAGDYSGNTIYF; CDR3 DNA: TGTGCCAGCAGCGCCGGGGACTACTCTGGAAACACCATATATTTT
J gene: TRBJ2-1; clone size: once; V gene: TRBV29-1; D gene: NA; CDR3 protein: CSARLSAPRSSYNEQFF; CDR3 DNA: TGCAGCGCGCGGTTATCGGCCCCTCGGAGCTCCTACAATGAGCAGTTCTTC
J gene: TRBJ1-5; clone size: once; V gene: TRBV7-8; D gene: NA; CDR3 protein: CASSLAVRDQPQHF; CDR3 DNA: TGTGCCAGCAGCTTAGCGGTAAGAGATCAGCCCCAGCATTTT
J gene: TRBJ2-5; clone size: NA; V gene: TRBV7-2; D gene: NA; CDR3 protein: CASSSRPSKLETQYF; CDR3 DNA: TGTGCCAGCAGCTCTAGACCTAGTAAATTAGAGACCCAGTACTTC
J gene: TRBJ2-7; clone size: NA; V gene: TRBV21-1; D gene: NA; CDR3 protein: CASSRTSGSYEQYF; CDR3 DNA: TGTGCCAGCAGCCGGACTAGCGGATCCTACGAGCAGTACTTC
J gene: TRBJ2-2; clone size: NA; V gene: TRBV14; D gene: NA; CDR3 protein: CASSQDRGAVGTGELFF; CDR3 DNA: TGTGCCAGCAGCCAAGATCGAGGGGCGGTTGGCACCGGGGAGCTGTTTTTT
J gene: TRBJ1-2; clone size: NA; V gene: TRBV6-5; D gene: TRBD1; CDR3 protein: CASSTRQGRDGYTF; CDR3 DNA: TGTGCCAGCAGTACACGACAGGGTCGGGATGGCTACACCTTC
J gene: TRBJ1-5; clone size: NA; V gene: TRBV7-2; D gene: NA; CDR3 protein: CASSANNQPQHF; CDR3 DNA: TGTGCCAGCAGCGCAAACAATCAGCCCCAGCATTTT
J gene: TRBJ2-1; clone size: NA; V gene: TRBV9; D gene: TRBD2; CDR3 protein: CASSGGGLAGAEQFF; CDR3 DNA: TGTGCCAGCAGCGGGGGGGGACTAGCGGGAGCTGAGCAGTTCTTC
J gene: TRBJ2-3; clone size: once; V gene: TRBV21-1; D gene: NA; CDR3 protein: CASSPEGGLSYPDTQYF; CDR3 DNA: TGTGCCAGCAGCCCCGAAGGGGGATTATCCTACCCAGATACGCAGTATTTT
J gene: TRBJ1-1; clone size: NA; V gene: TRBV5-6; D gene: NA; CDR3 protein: CASSLAGPLMNTEAFF; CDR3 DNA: TGTGCCAGCAGCTTGGCGGGACCTTTGATGAACACTGAAGCTTTCTTT
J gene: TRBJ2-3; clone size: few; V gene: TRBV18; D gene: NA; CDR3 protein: CASSPTPEADTQYF; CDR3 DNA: TGTGCCAGCTCACCCACACCGGAGGCAGATACGCAGTATTTT
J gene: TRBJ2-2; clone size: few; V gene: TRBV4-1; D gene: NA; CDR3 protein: CASSQSYRSRTNTGELFF; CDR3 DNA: TGCGCCAGCAGCCAGTCGTATCGCAGCCGAACGAACACCGGGGAGCTGTTTTTT
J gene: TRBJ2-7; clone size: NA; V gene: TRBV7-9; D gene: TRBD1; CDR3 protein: CASSPTRTGAYEQYF; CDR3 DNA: TGTGCCAGCAGCCCTACCCGGACAGGGGCCTACGAGCAGTACTTC